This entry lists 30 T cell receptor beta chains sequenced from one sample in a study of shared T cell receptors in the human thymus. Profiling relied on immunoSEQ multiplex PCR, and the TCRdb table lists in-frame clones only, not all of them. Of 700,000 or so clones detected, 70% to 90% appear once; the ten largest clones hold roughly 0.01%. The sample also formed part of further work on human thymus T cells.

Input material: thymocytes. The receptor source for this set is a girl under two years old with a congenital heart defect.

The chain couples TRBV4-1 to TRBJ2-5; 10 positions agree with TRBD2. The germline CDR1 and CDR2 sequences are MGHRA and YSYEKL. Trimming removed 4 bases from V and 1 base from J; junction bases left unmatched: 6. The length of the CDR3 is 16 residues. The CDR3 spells CASSPTSGSPQETQYF. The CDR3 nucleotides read TGCGCCAGCAGCCCGACTAGCGGGTCCCCCCAAGAGACCCAGTACTTC.

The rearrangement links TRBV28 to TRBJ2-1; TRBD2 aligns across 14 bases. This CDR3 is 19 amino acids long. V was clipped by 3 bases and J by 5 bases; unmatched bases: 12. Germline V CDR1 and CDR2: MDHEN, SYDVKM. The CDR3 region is CASSFRTSGGPIFNNEQFF. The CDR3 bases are TGTGCCAGCAGTTTCCGGACTAGCGGGGGGCCCATTTTTAACAATGAGCAGTTCTTC.

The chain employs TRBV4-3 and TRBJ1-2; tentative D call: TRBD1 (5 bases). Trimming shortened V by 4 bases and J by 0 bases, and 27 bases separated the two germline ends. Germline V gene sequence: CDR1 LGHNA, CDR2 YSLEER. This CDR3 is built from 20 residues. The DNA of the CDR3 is TGCGCCAGCAGCCTAAGGAGGGAAACCGGGACTTTGGAAGCTAACTATGGCTACACCTTC. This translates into CASSLRRETGTLEANYGYTF.

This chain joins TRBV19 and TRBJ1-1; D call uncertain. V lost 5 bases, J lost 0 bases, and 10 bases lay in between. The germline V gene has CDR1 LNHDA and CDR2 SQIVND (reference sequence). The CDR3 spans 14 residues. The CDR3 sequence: CASSEGGLNTEAFF. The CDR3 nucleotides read TGTGCCAGTAGTGAGGGCGGATTGAACACTGAAGCTTTCTTT.

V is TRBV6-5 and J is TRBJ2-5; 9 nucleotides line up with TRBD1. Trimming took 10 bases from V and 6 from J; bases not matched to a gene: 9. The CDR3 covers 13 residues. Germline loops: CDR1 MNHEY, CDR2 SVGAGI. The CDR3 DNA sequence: TGTGCCACAGGGACAGGGAAGGGGAAGACCCAGTACTTC. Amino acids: CATGTGKGKTQYF.

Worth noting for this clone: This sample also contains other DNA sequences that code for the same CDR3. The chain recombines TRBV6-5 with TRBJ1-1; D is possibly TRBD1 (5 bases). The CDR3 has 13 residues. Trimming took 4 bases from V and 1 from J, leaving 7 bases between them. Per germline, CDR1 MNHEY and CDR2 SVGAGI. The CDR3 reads CASSSDRNTEAFF. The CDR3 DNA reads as TGTGCCAGCAGTTCCGACAGGAACACTGAAGCTTTCTTT.

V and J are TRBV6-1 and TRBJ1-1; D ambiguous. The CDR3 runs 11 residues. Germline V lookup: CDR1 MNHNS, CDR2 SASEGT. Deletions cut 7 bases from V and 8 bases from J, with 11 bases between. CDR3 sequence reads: CASTKNLEAFF. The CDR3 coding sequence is TGTGCCAGCACCAAAAACTTGGAAGCTTTCTTT.

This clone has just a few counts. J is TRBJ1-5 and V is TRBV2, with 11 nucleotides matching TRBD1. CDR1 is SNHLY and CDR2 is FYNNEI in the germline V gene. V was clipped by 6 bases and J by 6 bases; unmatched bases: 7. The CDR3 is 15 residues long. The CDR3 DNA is TGTGCCAGCAGACTCGGACAGGGGGCAACTCAGCCCCAGCATTTT. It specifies CASRLGQGATQPQHF.

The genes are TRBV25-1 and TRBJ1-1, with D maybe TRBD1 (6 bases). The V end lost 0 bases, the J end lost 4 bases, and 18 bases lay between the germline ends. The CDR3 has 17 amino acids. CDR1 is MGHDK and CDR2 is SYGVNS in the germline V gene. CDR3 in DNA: TGTGCCAGCAGTGAATATAAGGTAACAGGGTATGGCACTGAAGCTTTCTTT. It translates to CASSEYKVTGYGTEAFF.

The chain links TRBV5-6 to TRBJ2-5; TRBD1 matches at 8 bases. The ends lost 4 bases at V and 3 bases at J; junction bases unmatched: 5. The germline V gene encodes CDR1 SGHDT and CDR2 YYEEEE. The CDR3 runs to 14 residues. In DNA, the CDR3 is TGTGCCAGCAGCCCCGGACAGGGTGAAGAGACCCAGTACTTC. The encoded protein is CASSPGQGEETQYF.

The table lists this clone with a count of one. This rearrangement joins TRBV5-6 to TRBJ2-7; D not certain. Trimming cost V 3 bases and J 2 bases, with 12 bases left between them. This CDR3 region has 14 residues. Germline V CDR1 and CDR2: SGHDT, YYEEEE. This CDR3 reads CASSSLGRAYEQYF. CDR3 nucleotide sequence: TGTGCCAGCAGCTCCCTCGGTCGGGCCTACGAGCAGTACTTC.

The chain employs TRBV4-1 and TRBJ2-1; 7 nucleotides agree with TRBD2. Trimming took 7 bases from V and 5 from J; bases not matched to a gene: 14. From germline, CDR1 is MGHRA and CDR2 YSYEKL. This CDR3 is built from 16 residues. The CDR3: CASKWVGDYEHNEQFF. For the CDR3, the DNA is TGCGCCAGCAAGTGGGTGGGGGACTATGAACACAATGAGCAGTTCTTC.

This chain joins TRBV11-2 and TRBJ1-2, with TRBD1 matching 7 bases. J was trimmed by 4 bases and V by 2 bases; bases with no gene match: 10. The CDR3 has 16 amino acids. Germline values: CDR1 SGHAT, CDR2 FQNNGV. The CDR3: CASSLPEGQSVYGYTF. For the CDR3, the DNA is TGTGCCAGCAGCTTACCCGAGGGACAGTCGGTCTATGGCTACACCTTC.

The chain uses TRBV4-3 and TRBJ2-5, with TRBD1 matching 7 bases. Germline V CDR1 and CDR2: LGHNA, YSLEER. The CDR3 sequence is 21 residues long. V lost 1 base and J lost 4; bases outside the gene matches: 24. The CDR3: CASSQGRRDRGPSAISETQYF. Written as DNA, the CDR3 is TGCGCCAGCAGCCAAGGAAGACGGGACAGAGGACCCTCGGCGATATCAGAGACCCAGTACTTC.

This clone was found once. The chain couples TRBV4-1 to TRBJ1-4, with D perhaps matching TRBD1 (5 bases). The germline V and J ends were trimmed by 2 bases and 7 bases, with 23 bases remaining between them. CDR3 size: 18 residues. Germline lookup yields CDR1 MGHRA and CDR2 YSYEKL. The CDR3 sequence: CASSQSPGNLVSVEKLFF. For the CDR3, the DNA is TGCGCCAGCAGCCAATCTCCAGGGAATCTGGTCTCAGTTGAAAAACTGTTTTTT.

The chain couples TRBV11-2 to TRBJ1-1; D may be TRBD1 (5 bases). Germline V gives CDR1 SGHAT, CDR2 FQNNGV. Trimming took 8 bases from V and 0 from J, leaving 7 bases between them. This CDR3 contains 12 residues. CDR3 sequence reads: CASGGLNTEAFF. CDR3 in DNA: TGTGCCAGCGGGGGGTTGAACACTGAAGCTTTCTTT.

The CDR3 sequence is CASSQDGTGFTGPYGYTF. CDR3 DNA sequence: TGCGCCAGCAGCCAAGACGGGACAGGGTTCACGGGTCCCTATGGCTACACCTTC. The chain couples TRBV4-1 to TRBJ1-2, with TRBD1 identical over 9 bases. This CDR3 has 18 amino acids. CDR1 and CDR2 from the germline V gene are MGHRA and YSYEKL. The ends lost 0 bases at V and 4 bases at J; junction bases unmatched: 12.

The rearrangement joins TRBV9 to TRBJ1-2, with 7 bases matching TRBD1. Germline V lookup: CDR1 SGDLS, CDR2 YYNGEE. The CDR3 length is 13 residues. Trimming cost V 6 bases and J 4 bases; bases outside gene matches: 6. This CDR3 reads CASTRGTVYGYTF. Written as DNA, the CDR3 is TGTGCCAGCACCCGAGGGACAGTCTATGGCTACACCTTC.

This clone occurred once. CDR3 loop: CASSKGGGPYNEQFF. CDR3 bases: TGTGCCAGCTCTAAAGGGGGCGGTCCCTACAATGAGCAGTTCTTC. The J gene is TRBJ2-1, the V gene TRBV19; 7 positions match TRBD1. The ends lost 9 bases at V and 2 bases at J; junction bases unmatched: 10. The germline V gene has CDR1 LNHDA and CDR2 SQIVND (reference sequence). The CDR3 consists of 15 residues.

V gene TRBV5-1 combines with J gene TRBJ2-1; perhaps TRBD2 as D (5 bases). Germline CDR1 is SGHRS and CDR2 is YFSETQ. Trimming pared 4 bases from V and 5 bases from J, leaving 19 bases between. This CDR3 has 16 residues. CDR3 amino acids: CASSKSLRPGNNEQFF. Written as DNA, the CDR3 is TGCGCCAGCAGCAAGAGTCTTAGACCGGGGAACAATGAGCAGTTCTTC.

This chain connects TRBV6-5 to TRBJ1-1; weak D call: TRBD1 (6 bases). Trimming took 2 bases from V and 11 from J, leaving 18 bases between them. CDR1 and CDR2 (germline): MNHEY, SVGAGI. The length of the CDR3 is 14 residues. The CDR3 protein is CASSYDRSRWWAFF. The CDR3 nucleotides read TGTGCCAGCAGTTACGACAGGAGCCGATGGTGGGCTTTCTTT.

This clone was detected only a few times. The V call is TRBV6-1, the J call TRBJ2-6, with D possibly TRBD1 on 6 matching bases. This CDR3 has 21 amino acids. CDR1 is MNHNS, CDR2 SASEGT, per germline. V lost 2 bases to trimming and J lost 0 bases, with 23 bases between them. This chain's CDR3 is CASSESTGSPSLHSGANVLTF. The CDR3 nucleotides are TGTGCCAGCAGTGAATCAACAGGGAGCCCTAGCTTACACTCTGGGGCCAACGTCCTGACTTTC.

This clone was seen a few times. CDR3 amino acids: CSAIRGYEQYF. The DNA for the CDR3 is TGCAGTGCTATAAGGGGATACGAGCAGTACTTC. This rearrangement joins TRBV20-1 to TRBJ2-7; perhaps TRBD1 as D (5 bases). There are 11 residues in the CDR3. V lost 4 bases, J lost 4 bases, and 8 bases lay in between. Germline V gives CDR1 DFQATT, CDR2 SNEGSKA (reference sequence).

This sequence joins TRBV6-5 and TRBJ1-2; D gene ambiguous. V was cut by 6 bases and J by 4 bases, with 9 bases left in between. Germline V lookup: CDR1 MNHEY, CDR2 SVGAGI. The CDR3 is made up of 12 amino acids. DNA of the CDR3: TGTGCCAGCAGGGCAGGCCCCTATGGCTACACCTTC. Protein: CASRAGPYGYTF.

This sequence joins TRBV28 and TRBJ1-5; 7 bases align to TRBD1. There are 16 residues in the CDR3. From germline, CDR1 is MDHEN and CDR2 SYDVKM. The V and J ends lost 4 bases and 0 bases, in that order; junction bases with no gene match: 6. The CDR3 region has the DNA TGTGCCAGCAGTTCATGGGACAGCCATAGCAATCAGCCCCAGCATTTT. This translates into CASSSWDSHSNQPQHF.

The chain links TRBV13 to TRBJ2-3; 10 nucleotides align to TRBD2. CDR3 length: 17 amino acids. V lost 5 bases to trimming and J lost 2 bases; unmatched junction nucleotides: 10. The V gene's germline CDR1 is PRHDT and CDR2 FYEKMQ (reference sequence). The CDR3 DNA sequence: TGTGCCAGCAGCCCTACAGAGCGGGGGGGAAACACAGATACGCAGTATTTT. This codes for CASSPTERGGNTDTQYF.

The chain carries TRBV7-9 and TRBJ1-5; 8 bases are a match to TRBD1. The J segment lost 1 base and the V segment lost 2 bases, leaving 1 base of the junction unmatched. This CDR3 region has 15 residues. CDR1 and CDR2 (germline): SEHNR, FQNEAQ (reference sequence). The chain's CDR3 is CASSLRQGSNQPQHF. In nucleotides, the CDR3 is TGTGCCAGCAGCTTAAGACAGGGGAGCAATCAGCCCCAGCATTTT.

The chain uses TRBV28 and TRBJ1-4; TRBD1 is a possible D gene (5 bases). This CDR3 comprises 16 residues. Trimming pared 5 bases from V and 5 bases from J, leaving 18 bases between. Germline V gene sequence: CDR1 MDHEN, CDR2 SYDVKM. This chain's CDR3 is CASSPSLRVGNEKLFF. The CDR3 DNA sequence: TGTGCCAGCAGTCCCTCCCTCAGGGTAGGAAATGAAAAACTGTTTTTT.

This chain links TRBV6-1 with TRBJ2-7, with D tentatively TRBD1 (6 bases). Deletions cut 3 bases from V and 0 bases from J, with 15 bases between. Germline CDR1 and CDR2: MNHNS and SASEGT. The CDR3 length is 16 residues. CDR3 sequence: CASSDARDKNSYEQYF. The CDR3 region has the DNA TGTGCCAGCAGTGATGCCCGGGACAAAAACTCCTACGAGCAGTACTTC.

The CDR3 DNA is TGTGCCAGCAGCGGATTCAGTTATAACTATGGCTACACCTTC. Translation: CASSGFSYNYGYTF. The V and J genes are TRBV9 and TRBJ1-2; D not resolved. CDR1 and CDR2 from the germline V gene are SGDLS and YYNGEE. The CDR3 is 14 amino acids. The germline V and J ends were trimmed by 3 bases and 1 base, with 10 bases remaining between them.